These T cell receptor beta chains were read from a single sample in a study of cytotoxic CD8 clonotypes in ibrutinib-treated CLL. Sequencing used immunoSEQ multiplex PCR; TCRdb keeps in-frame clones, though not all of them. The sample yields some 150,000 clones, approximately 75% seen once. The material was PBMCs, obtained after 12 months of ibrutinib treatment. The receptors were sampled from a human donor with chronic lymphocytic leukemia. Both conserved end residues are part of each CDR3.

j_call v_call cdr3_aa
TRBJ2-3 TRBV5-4 CASSFGRGTDTQYF
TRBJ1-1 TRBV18 CASSPRLSGEAFF
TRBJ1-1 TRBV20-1 CSAAGTAEAFF
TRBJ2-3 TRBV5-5 CASSLSSAVTDTQYF
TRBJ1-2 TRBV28 CASSQNPTVNYGYTF
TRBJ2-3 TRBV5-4 CASSLRSAGGTDTQYF
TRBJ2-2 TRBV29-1 CSATLLAGATGELFF
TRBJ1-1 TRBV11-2 CASSFGNTEAFF
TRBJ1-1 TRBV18 CASSPPNRDTEAFF
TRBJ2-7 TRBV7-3 CASSLAGQGLASYEQYF
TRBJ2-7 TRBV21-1 CASSKGTGGTYEQYF
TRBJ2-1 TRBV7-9 CASSPPLAGVLREQFF
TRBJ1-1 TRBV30 CSAVNTEAFF
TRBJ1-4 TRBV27 CASSFRRTNAATNEKLFF
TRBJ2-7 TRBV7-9 CASSLAKTSGSSYEQYF
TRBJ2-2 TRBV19 CASSISRTPGELFF
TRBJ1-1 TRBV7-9 CASSLLGTEAFF
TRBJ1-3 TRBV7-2 CASSLAPSNKNTIYF
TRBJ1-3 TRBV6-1 CASSERAGTGNTIYF
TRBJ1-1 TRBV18 CASSLGQLNTEAFF
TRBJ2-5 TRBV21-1 CASSISRAGQETQYF
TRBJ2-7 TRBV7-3 CASSPWGGASYEQYF
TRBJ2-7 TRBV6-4 CASNSRGPTYEQYF
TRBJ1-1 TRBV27 CASSARTGNTEAFF
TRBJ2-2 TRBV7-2 CASRNRQAGELFF
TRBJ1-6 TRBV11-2 CASSRDGRGHF
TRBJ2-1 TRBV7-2 CASSPGVASDEQFF
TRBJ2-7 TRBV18 CASSRHPYEQYF
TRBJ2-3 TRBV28 CASSPETIYTVGTDTQYF
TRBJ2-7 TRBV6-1 CASSEARKGYYEQYF
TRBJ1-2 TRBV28 CASSFRAKGVGYGYTF
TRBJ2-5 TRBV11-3 CASSPTLVPETQYF
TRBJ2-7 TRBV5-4 CASSRGQSYEQYF
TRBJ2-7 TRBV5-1 CASSLAWGGSYEQYF
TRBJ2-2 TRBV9 CASSVSPTGRGTGELFF
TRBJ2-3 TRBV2 CASSGSGSSTDTQYF